Below, 25 T cell receptor beta chains from the same sample are listed, as sequenced in a study of control samples from healthy donors and cancer patients. TCRdb's copy holds only in-frame clones and misses some; the assay was immunoSEQ multiplex PCR. Of about 180,000 clones detected, around 90% appear once; the ten largest clones hold approximately 1.4%. What was sequenced was blood. These receptors all stem from a man aged 25-45 years in good health.

About this clone: A junction end diverges from the germline sequence, so it may reflect a read error. The sample contains more than one DNA sequence encoding this CDR3. The chain uses TRBV12-3 or TRBV12-4 and TRBJ1-1; D unresolved. The CDR3 is made up of 13 amino acids. The CDR3 loop reads CASNKGTNTEAFF. Here the CDR3 DNA reads TGCGCCAGCAATAAAGGAACGAACACTGAAGCTTTCTTT.

The V gene is TRBV10-3, the J gene TRBJ1-1, with 10 bases fitting TRBD1. This CDR3 spans 15 amino acids. After removal of 11 bases from V and 6 bases from J, the junction contained 15 bases not matched to a gene. The germline CDR1 and CDR2 sequences are ENHRY and SYGVKD. Here the CDR3 DNA reads TGTGCCTCCGGAGCCGGGACAGGGGTTGTCGCTGAAGCTTTCTTT. Amino acid sequence: CASGAGTGVVAEAFF.

This CDR3 reads CASSATGAGQPQHF. In DNA, the CDR3 is TGTGCCAGCAGCGCGACAGGGGCGGGTCAGCCCCAGCATTTT. The rearrangement uses TRBV9 and TRBJ1-5, with 8 bases matching TRBD1. CDR1 is SGDLS and CDR2 is YYNGEE in the germline V gene. CDR3 size: 14 residues. After removal of 3 bases from V and 6 bases from J, the junction contained 5 bases not matched to a gene.

This clone was counted between two and nine times. The chain employs TRBV7-2 and TRBJ1-5; D unclear. The CDR3 spans 16 residues. In germline, CDR1 is SGHTA, CDR2 FQGNSA. The V end was cut by 1 base, the J end by 0 bases, with 10 bases between. The CDR3 nucleotides are TGTGCCAGCAGCTTAGACGGCCCATATAGCAATCAGCCCCAGCATTTT. This translates into CASSLDGPYSNQPQHF.

This chain connects TRBV10-1 to TRBJ1-1; D uncertain. With 3 bases removed from V and 4 bases from J, the gap between germline ends came to 12 bases. Germline loops: CDR1 WNHNN, CDR2 SYGVQD (reference sequence). This CDR3 contains 14 residues. The CDR3 coding sequence is TGCGCCAGCAGTGAAATAAGGGAGAGCACTGAAGCTTTCTTT. This gives the protein CASSEIRESTEAFF.

CDR3 in DNA: TGTGCCAGCAGCCCGAGACAGGAGATTAACAATGAGCAGTTCTTC. Translating it yields CASSPRQEINNEQFF. The chain has TRBV9 and TRBJ2-1, with D maybe TRBD1 (6 bases). Trimming pared 4 bases from V and 5 bases from J, leaving 16 bases between. CDR1 and CDR2 (germline): SGDLS, YYNGEE. The CDR3 covers 15 residues.

This clone was seen just once. The chain has TRBV19 and TRBJ2-3; 11 bases are a match to TRBD2. V lost 6 bases and J lost 0; bases outside the gene matches: 5. This CDR3 spans 16 amino acids. Germline V gene data show CDR1 as LNHDA and CDR2 as SQIVND (reference sequence). The CDR3, as DNA: TGTGCCAGTAGCCTAGCGGGGGGTCTTAGCACAGATACGCAGTATTTT. It encodes CASSLAGGLSTDTQYF. Full variable domain (rest looked up from reference TRBV19 and TRBJ2-3): DGGITQSPKYLFRKEGQNVTLSCEQNLNHDAMYWYRQDPGQGLRLIYYSQIVNDFQKGDIAEGYSVSREKKESFPLTVTSAQKNPTAFYLCASSLAGGLSTDTQYFGPGTRLTVL.

The chain is built from TRBV25-1 and TRBJ2-7; 9 nucleotides agree with TRBD2. After removal of 3 bases from V and 6 bases from J, the junction contained 9 bases not matched to a gene. The CDR3 runs to 15 residues. CDR1 and CDR2 from the germline V gene are MGHDK and SYGVNS. CDR3 region: CASSEGAGGLFEQYF. CDR3 in DNA: TGTGCCAGCAGTGAGGGCGCGGGAGGGCTCTTCGAGCAGTACTTC.

The chain recombines TRBV18 with TRBJ1-6; 10 bases match TRBD1. Losses at the gene ends were 4 bases for V and 7 bases for J; bases not matched to a gene: 4. CDR1 KGHSH and CDR2 LQKENI come from the germline V gene. The CDR3 totals 15 residues. In DNA form, the CDR3 reads TGTGCCAGCTCACTGAGGGGACAGGGGAATTCACCCCTCCACTTT. Amino acid sequence: CASSLRGQGNSPLHF.

V usage is TRBV27 and J usage is TRBJ1-2, with D maybe TRBD1 (5 bases). V lost 6 bases to trimming and J lost 3 bases, with 17 bases between them. The CDR3 is 15 residues long. Germline CDR1 and CDR2: MNHEY and SMNVEV (reference sequence). CDR3 nucleotide sequence: TGTGCCAGCAGCCCAACAGGAAAAGGGGACTATGGCTACACCTTC. Amino acid sequence: CASSPTGKGDYGYTF.

This rearrangement joins TRBV19 to TRBJ2-6, with D possibly being TRBD1 (6 bases). The CDR3 runs 17 residues. V was pared by 3 bases and J by 0 bases, with 12 bases between. The germline V gene has CDR1 LNHDA and CDR2 SQIVND (reference sequence). The CDR3: CASSIGTRGSGANVLTF. DNA for the CDR3: TGTGCCAGTAGTATTGGGACAAGGGGCTCTGGGGCCAACGTCCTGACTTTC.

V and J are TRBV19 and TRBJ2-4; D is possibly TRBD1 or TRBD2 (5 bases each). This CDR3 is 16 amino acids long. Between the trimmed V and J ends, which lost 1 base and 1 base, there was a span of 11 bases. Germline V gene data show CDR1 as LNHDA and CDR2 as SQIVND (reference sequence). The CDR3 loop reads CASSIVPGSAKNIQYF. CDR3 sequence (DNA): TGTGCCAGTAGTATAGTCCCAGGGAGTGCCAAAAACATTCAGTACTTC.

J is TRBJ1-3 and V is TRBV5-1, with 10 bases that match TRBD1. J gave up 0 bases and V 2 bases, and 8 bases lay outside the gene matches. Germline CDR1 and CDR2: SGHRS and YFSETQ. This CDR3 is built from 18 residues. The CDR3 DNA reads as TGCGCCAGCAGCTTCTCCGGGACAGGGGACCACTCTGGAAACACCATATATTTT. The encoded protein is CASSFSGTGDHSGNTIYF.

This chain joins TRBV19 and TRBJ1-1, with TRBD1 as a possible D gene (5 bases). The CDR3 has 14 amino acids. The V end was cut by 5 bases, the J end by 4 bases, with 14 bases between. The V gene's germline CDR1 is LNHDA and CDR2 SQIVND (reference sequence). For the CDR3, the DNA is TGTGCCAGTAGTCCACGCATGGGGGGCACTGAAGCTTTCTTT. Amino acid sequence: CASSPRMGGTEAFF.

The V and J genes are TRBV15 and TRBJ1-2, with D hard to call. V was cut by 1 base and J by 2 bases, with 11 bases left in between. The germline V gene has CDR1 LNHNV and CDR2 YYDKDF (reference sequence). The CDR3 runs 15 residues. This chain's CDR3 is CATSRGATSNYGYTF. The CDR3 region has the DNA TGTGCCACCAGCAGAGGGGCGACAAGCAACTATGGCTACACCTTC.

The rearrangement uses TRBV7-2 and TRBJ2-3, with D possibly TRBD1 on 7 matching bases. CDR1 is SGHTA and CDR2 is FQGNSA in the germline V gene. The CDR3 totals 16 residues. V gave up 5 bases and J gave up 2 bases, with 17 bases separating them. CDR3 DNA: TGTGCCAGCAGCGTACAGGGGCGGGGATACACAGATACGCAGTATTTT. Residues: CASSVQGRGYTDTQYF.

In this sample, this clone turned up once. This chain uses TRBV3-1 (or the pseudogene TRBV3-2) with TRBJ1-1; D might be TRBD1 (5 bases). Trimming removed 0 bases from V and 6 bases from J, with 11 bases in between. CDR1 is LGHDT and CDR2 is YNNKEL in the germline V gene (reference sequence). This CDR3 region has 14 residues. The CDR3: CASSQDLGVPEAFF. The CDR3 DNA reads TGTGCCAGCAGCCAAGACCTAGGGGTCCCTGAAGCTTTCTTT.

The chain recombines TRBV2 with TRBJ2-7; D not certain. Trimming removed 4 bases from V and 3 bases from J, with 4 bases in between. The CDR3 consists of 11 residues. The germline gives CDR1 SNHLY, CDR2 FYNNEI. CDR3 protein: CASSGNYEQYF. For the CDR3, the DNA is TGTGCCAGCAGTGGCAACTACGAGCAGTACTTC.

The J gene is TRBJ1-3, the V gene TRBV11-2, with 9 nucleotides matching TRBD1. Germline V gene lookup returns CDR1 SGHAT and CDR2 FQNNGV. Trimming took 4 bases from V and 4 from J; bases not matched to a gene: 8. The CDR3 has 16 amino acids. The DNA for the CDR3 is TGTGCCAGCAGCTCCCGGGACAGGGTAGGGGGAAACACCATATATTTT. The encoded protein is CASSSRDRVGGNTIYF.

V gene TRBV29-1 combines with J gene TRBJ1-1; weak D call: TRBD1 (6 bases). CDR3 size: 13 residues. The V end lost 4 bases, the J end lost 3 bases, and 12 bases lay between the germline ends. In germline, CDR1 is SQVTM, CDR2 ANQGSEA. The CDR3 sequence is CSVATGMYTEAFF. The CDR3 region has the DNA TGCAGCGTTGCTACAGGGATGTACACTGAAGCTTTCTTT.

Only one count was recorded for this clone. The chain has TRBV5-4 and TRBJ1-1, with D unresolved. V dropped 5 bases and J dropped 4 bases, with 24 bases sitting between them. This CDR3 has 17 amino acids. The germline CDR1 and CDR2 sequences are SGHNT and YYREEE (reference sequence). The CDR3 sequence is CASSKGGDHGQSTEAFF. CDR3 DNA sequence: TGTGCCAGCAGTAAGGGCGGCGACCACGGGCAAAGCACTGAAGCTTTCTTT.

The chain is built from TRBV18 and TRBJ1-1; perhaps TRBD1 as D (5 bases). This CDR3 is built from 15 residues. From germline, CDR1 is KGHSH and CDR2 LQKENI. V lost 2 bases to trimming and J lost 3 bases, with 13 bases between them. The CDR3 loop is CASSPVAEGDTEAFF. The CDR3 region has the DNA TGTGCCAGCTCACCAGTTGCCGAAGGGGACACTGAAGCTTTCTTT. The variable domain in full, with the rest retrieved from reference TRBV18 and TRBJ1-1, is NAGVMQNPRHLVRRRGQEARLRCSPMKGHSHVYWYRQLPEEGLKFMVYLQKENIIDESGMPKERFSAEFPKEGPSILRIQQVVRGDSAAYFCASSPVAEGDTEAFFGQGTRLTVV.

This chain uses TRBV19 with TRBJ2-7, with D perhaps matching TRBD2 (6 bases). Trimming left V 8 bases short and J 0 bases short, with 20 bases between. The CDR3 covers 16 residues. In germline, CDR1 is LNHDA, CDR2 SQIVND (reference sequence). DNA of the CDR3: TGTGCCAGTCGTAAAGCGGCGGGGACGAGCTCCTACGAGCAGTACTTC. As protein: CASRKAAGTSSYEQYF.

The rearrangement joins TRBV20-1 to TRBJ2-1, with TRBD2 as a possible D gene (5 bases). The CDR3 is made up of 11 amino acids. V lost 2 bases to trimming and J lost 9 bases, with 8 bases between them. Germline CDR1 DFQATT, CDR2 SNEGSKA (reference sequence). The chain's CDR3 is CSARSAGEQFF. The CDR3 coding sequence is TGCAGTGCTAGATCGGCGGGTGAGCAGTTCTTC.

V usage is TRBV5-1 and J usage is TRBJ2-7; 10 bases map to TRBD1. There are 14 residues in the CDR3. With 0 bases clipped from V and 5 bases from J, the junction kept 2 bases outside the gene matches. Germline V lookup: CDR1 SGHRS, CDR2 YFSETQ. In DNA form, the CDR3 reads TGCGCCAGCAGCTTGGGGGACAGGGGTCACGAGCAGTACTTC. Translating gives CASSLGDRGHEQYF.